This T cell receptor beta chain stems from a study of T cells in Graves' hyperthyroidism and ophthalmopathy (dated by TCRdb to between 2018 and 2021). For the study in its entirety: Peripheral blood samples were taken at the time of initial diagnosis, prior to any treatment. To identify distinguishing TCR V-J signatures, a discovery cohort of some 100 patients was used, comprising fewer than 45 with Graves' ophthalmopathy and 57 with stable Graves' hyperthyroidism. Prospective prediction of ophthalmopathy was tested in an independent validation cohort consisting of some 20 hyperthyroidism patients and around 16 patients who later progressed to ophthalmopathy. The roughly 91 discovery patients were randomly divided into training and test sets at a 7:3 ratio. Thyroid tissue and blood T-cell repertoires from six Graves' hyperthyroidism patients were also compared in the study. After sampling, hyperthyroidism patients received methimazole starting at 30 mg daily, and ophthalmopathy patients received high-dose intravenous methylprednisolone. According to the paper, TCR Vbeta CDR3 sequencing was carried out on over 130 peripheral blood samples, which came from under 50 ophthalmopathy, 75 to 80 hyperthyroidism and around 17 progressor patients. General study outcomes and caveats: Ophthalmopathy was separated from stable hyperthyroidism by a 13 V-J signature model, with over 85% sensitivity and about 81% specificity obtained in cross-validation and 80%/75% obtained in testing. Sample size was not statistically predetermined, and investigators were not blinded to group allocation. In validation, the model predicted progression to ophthalmopathy with approximately 71% sensitivity and less than 80% specificity, a median of 6.5 months before onset. Most expanded thyroid clonotypes (frequency above 0.001) were also found in blood, which suggests that blood repertoires may mirror thyroid immune responses.

The TCR beta CDR3 regions were amplified from the RNA transcripts. The TCR CDR3 was subjected to a first round of RT-PCR using the HTBI primer set and the Qiagen OneStep RT-PCR kit. A second multiplex PCR round built the libraries, followed by size selection and purification. The libraries were sequenced on an Illumina HiSeq2000 using paired-end 100 bp reads. The authors' pipeline ran thus. SOAPnuke was used to process the raw data, with reads discarded if the reads contained adapters or uncalled bases, had a mean Phred below 15, or lacked an exact constant-primer or identifier match. COPE v1.2.5 was used to merge high-quality paired reads, and clonotypes were defined as unique nucleotide sequences. MiTCR v1.1 was used to align the clonotypes against IMGT TRBV, TRBD and TRBJ reference segments. The analysis was restricted to V-J combinations with a frequency above 0.0001, which together covered 99% to 99.2% of the repertoires. The TCS score was defined as the ratio of F50 (clonal expansion) to E x V (chaos), calculated using BLOSUM62-based TCRdist between CDR3 peptides within each V-J. Welch's t-statistics and random forest reduced several hundred V-J features to about 12, which were used in a naive Bayes classifier (R e1071). In TCRdb, the public reads were trimmed at Q25 with fastp and aligned with MiXCR, with productive beta chains retained. Duplicate CDR3 protein sequences are folded into a single record with the most common DNA and genes. The V and J calls reflect TCRdb's pipeline rather than the authors' work. For this sample there are around 690,000 distinct CDR3 sequences; 20% appear just once. The biggest ten clones account for roughly a third of the sample.

As regards this clonotype: Its specific antigen is unknown. No much larger clone is present one base from it, and per-base qualities are unavailable.

Ophthalmopathy patients had moderately to severely active disease, Clinical Activity Score of at least 3, NOSPECS grade of at least 4, and duration under 3 months. Exclusion was applied to patients with uncontrolled infections, other autoimmune diseases, pregnancy or lactation. Diagnoses were based on clinical symptoms, serum thyroxine and TRAb, thyroid ultrasound and orbital computed tomography. Ficoll-Paque density gradient centrifugation was used to isolate PBMCs from approximately 11 ml of fresh peripheral blood. Total RNA was extracted using Trizol reagent, and RNA quality was assessed on an Agilent 2100 Bioanalyzer. The receptor comes from a man between 25 and 39 years old with Graves' ophthalmopathy. The sequenced sample was blood.

The bases are TGTGCCAGCAGTGAAGATGGGGGTTCCTACAATGAGCAGTTCTTC. Translated, this is CASSEDGGSYNEQFF. The chain joins TRBV6-1 to TRBJ2-1; the D gene is possibly TRBD1 or TRBD2, each agreeing over 5 bases. The trim is 1 base for V and 1 base for J, with a gap of 8 bases between the germline ends. The germline V gene yields MNHNS for CDR1 and SASEGT for CDR2. The CDR3, from cysteine to phenylalanine, totals 15 residues. Only the CDR3 DNA stays, 45 bases, in frame from base 1.